The clone carrying this T cell receptor (beta chain) was picked up many times. Antigen unknown. The sample originates from a study of beta chain features in type 1 diabetes. About the research overall: Cells sorted and examined across all samples totaled approximately 110 million.

Study-level points and caveats: Type 1 diabetes patients had fewer VDJ junction insertions and more deletions. A potential PCR bias toward shorter templates would be equal in patient and control samples. People with Type 1 diabetes carried modestly yet significantly shorter TCRB CDR3s in all four CD4+ subsets.

Sequenced material consisted of expressed TCRB transcripts (all of the isolated RNA was reverse transcribed). The protocol was immunoSEQ multiplex PCR, while the TCRdb copy is restricted to in-frame clones and leaves out a portion. The data hold nearly 350,000 clones, with around 9.7% observed a single time. V shed 0 bases and J shed 5 bases, with 11 bases lying between them. This CDR3 is built from 15 residues. Germline CDR1 reads LGHNA; CDR2 reads YNFKEQ. This chain joins TRBV4-2 and TRBJ1-5, with D tentatively TRBD1 (5 bases). The sequencing sample was made of central memory CD4+ T cells from blood. The TCR originated in a man aged 30 to 45 with type 1 diabetes. CDR3: CASSQEAGRDQPQHF. In DNA form, the CDR3 reads TGTGCCAGCAGCCAAGAGGCGGGGCGGGATCAGCCCCAGCATTTT.